The rows below give T cell receptor beta chains drawn from one sample of a study of blood T cells in healthy people across ages. MiXCR, applied by TCRdb to the 5' RACE reads, yields one record per CDR3 protein. Here the sample spans over a million distinct CDR3 sequences, 40% to 50% being singletons. Material for sequencing was blood. Receptors originate from a woman under 30 in good health. CDR3s include the opening cysteine and the closing phenylalanine or tryptophan. A D gene is named only where the DNA matches it firmly. Clone size is given for some rows only: seen once, a few or many times, or a class if the clone is expanded.

abundance: .; d_gene: TRBD2; len: 18; v_gene: TRBV9; j_gene: TRBJ2-3; CDR3nt: TGTGCCAGCAGTTCCGGACTAGCGGGGGGTACTAGCACAGATACGCAGTATTTT; CDR3aa: CASSSGLAGGTSTDTQYF
abundance: .; d_gene: .; len: 15; v_gene: TRBV28; j_gene: TRBJ1-3; CDR3nt: TGTGCCAGCAGTTCCGGAGGTCTATCTGGAAACACCATATATTTT; CDR3aa: CASSSGGLSGNTIYF
abundance: .; d_gene: .; len: 16; v_gene: TRBV19; j_gene: TRBJ2-6; CDR3nt: TGTGCCAGTAGTATAGGGAAGGGGACTGGGGCCAACGTCCTGACTTTC; CDR3aa: CASSIGKGTGANVLTF
abundance: few; d_gene: .; len: 15; v_gene: TRBV12-5; j_gene: TRBJ2-5; CDR3nt: TGTGCTAGTGGTTTGGTGGGACCGACACTGGGGACGCAGTACTTC; CDR3aa: CASGLVGPTLGTQYF
abundance: few; d_gene: .; len: 15; v_gene: TRBV4-2; j_gene: TRBJ1-5; CDR3nt: TGTGCCAGCAGCCAAGCCGTAAATAGCAATCAGCCCCAGCATTTT; CDR3aa: CASSQAVNSNQPQHF
abundance: few; d_gene: .; len: 16; v_gene: TRBV6-6; j_gene: TRBJ2-5; CDR3nt: TGTGCCAGCAGTTACGGTGCGTTTTTGTACCAAGAGACCCAGTACTTC; CDR3aa: CASSYGAFLYQETQYF
abundance: .; d_gene: TRBD2; len: 16; v_gene: TRBV3-1; j_gene: TRBJ2-7; CDR3nt: TGTACCAGCAGCCAAGATCGGCGCGGGGGAAACTACGAGCAGTACTTC; CDR3aa: CTSSQDRRGGNYEQYF
abundance: few; d_gene: .; len: 10; v_gene: TRBV7-9; j_gene: TRBJ2-5; CDR3nt: TGTGCCAGCGGCTTTGAGACCCAGTACTTC; CDR3aa: CASGFETQYF
abundance: .; d_gene: .; len: 13; v_gene: TRBV7-9; j_gene: TRBJ2-5; CDR3nt: TGTGCCAGCAGCTTTAGCGGTACGGAGACCCAGTACTTC; CDR3aa: CASSFSGTETQYF
abundance: .; d_gene: .; len: 14; v_gene: TRBV20-1; j_gene: TRBJ1-2; CDR3nt: TGCAGTGCTAGGGAGGGAGCCGCACCCTATGGCTACACCTTC; CDR3aa: CSAREGAAPYGYTF
abundance: few; d_gene: TRBD1; len: 16; v_gene: TRBV5-1; j_gene: TRBJ1-6; CDR3nt: TGCGCCAGCAGCGATCGGAGGACAGGTTTAGATTCACCCCTCCACTTT; CDR3aa: CASSDRRTGLDSPLHF
abundance: .; d_gene: .; len: 16; v_gene: TRBV4-1; j_gene: TRBJ2-3; CDR3nt: TGCGCCAGCAGCCAAGATGAGGGAATAAGCACAGATACGCAGTATTTT; CDR3aa: CASSQDEGISTDTQYF
abundance: .; d_gene: .; len: 13; v_gene: TRBV5-1; j_gene: TRBJ1-5; CDR3nt: TGCGCCAGCAGCTCCTACCTCGGTCAGCCCCAGCATTTT; CDR3aa: CASSSYLGQPQHF
abundance: .; d_gene: .; len: 18; v_gene: TRBV5-1; j_gene: TRBJ1-6; CDR3nt: TGCGCCAGCAGCTTGGTAGCGACAGAGAGCTCCTATAATTCACCCCTCCACTTT; CDR3aa: CASSLVATESSYNSPLHF
abundance: .; d_gene: TRBD2; len: 12; v_gene: TRBV6-2/TRBV6-3; j_gene: TRBJ2-1; CDR3nt: TGTGCCAGCAGCACAACCGGGACTACGGTGTTCTTC; CDR3aa: CASSTTGTTVFF
abundance: .; d_gene: TRBD1; len: 16; v_gene: TRBV20-1; j_gene: TRBJ1-6; CDR3nt: TGCAGTGCTAGGGACCCGGGACAGGGGGCAAGTTCACCCCTCCACTTT; CDR3aa: CSARDPGQGASSPLHF
abundance: .; d_gene: .; len: 17; v_gene: TRBV25-1; j_gene: TRBJ1-2; CDR3nt: TGTGCCAGCAGTTCTCACGTCGAGGGGGAGATCAACTATGGCTACACCTTC; CDR3aa: CASSSHVEGEINYGYTF
abundance: few; d_gene: .; len: 14; v_gene: TRBV29-1; j_gene: TRBJ1-1; CDR3nt: TGCAGCGTCCAGATTAATACTTTGAACACTGAAGCTTTCTTT; CDR3aa: CSVQINTLNTEAFF